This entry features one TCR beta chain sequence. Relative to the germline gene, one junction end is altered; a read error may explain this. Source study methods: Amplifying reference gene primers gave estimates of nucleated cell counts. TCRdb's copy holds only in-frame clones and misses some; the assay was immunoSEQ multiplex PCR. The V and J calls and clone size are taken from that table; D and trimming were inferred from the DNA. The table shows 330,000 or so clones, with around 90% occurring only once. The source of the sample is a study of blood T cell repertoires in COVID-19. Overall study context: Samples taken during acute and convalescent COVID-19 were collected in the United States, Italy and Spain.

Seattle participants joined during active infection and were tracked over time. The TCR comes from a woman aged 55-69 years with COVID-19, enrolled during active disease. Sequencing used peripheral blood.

In DNA form, the CDR3 reads TGTGCCAGCTCACCAGGGGGTAGCGGGCCGCAAGGGACCCAGTACTTC. Its protein is CASSPGGSGPQGTQYF. The gene calls are TRBV18 and TRBJ2-5; 7 nucleotides agree with TRBD2. Per the germline V gene, CDR1 is KGHSH and CDR2 is LQKENI. This CDR3 is 16 amino acids long.